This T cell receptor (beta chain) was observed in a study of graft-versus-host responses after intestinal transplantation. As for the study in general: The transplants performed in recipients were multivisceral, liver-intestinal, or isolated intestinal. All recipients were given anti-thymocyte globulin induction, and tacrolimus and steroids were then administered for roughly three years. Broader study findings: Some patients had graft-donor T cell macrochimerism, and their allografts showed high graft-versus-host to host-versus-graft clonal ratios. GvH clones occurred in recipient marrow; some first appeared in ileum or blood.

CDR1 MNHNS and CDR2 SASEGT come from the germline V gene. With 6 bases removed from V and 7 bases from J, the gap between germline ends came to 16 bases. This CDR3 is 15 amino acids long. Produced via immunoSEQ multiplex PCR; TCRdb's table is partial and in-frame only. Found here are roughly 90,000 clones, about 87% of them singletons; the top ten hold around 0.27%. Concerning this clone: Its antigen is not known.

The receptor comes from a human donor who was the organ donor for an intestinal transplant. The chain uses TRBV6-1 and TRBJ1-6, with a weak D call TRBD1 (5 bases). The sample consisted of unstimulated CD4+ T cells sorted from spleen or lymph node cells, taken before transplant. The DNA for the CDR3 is TGTGCCAGCAGGAAGTGGGGCGGAGAAAATTCACCCCTCCACTTT. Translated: CASRKWGGENSPLHF.